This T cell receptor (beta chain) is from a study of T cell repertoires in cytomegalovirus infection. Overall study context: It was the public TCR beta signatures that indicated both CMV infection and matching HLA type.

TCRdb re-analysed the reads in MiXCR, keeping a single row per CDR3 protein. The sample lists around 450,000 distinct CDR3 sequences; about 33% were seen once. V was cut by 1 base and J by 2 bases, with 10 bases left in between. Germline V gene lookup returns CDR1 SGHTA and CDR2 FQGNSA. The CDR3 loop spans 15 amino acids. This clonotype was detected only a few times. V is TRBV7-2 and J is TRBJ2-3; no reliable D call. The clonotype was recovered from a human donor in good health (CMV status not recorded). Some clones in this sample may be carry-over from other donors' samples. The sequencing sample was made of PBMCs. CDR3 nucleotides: TGTGCCAGCAGCTTAGGGGGTATGATCACAGATACGCAGTATTTT. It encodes CASSLGGMITDTQYF.